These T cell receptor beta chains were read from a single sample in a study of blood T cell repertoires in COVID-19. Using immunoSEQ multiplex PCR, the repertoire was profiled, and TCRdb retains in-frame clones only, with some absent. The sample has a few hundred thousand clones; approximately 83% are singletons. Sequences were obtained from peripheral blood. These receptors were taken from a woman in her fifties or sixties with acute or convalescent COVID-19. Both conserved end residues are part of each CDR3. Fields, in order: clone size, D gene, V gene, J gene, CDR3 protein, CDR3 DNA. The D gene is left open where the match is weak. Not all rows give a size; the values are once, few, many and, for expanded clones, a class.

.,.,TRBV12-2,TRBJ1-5,CASRWGDRRRNQPQHF,TGTGCAAGTCGCTGGGGTGACAGGAGGCGCAATCAGCCCCAGCATTTT
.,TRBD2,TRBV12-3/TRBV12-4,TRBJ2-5,CASSFGSSGGAYF,TGTGCCAGCAGTTTTGGGTCTAGCGGGGGGGCCTACTTC
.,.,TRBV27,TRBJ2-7,CASSSTPYSSYEQYF,TGTGCCAGCAGCTCGACTCCTTATAGCTCCTACGAGCAGTACTTC
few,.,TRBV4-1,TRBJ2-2,CASSQDTAVGELFF,TGCGCCAGCAGCCAAGATACGGCGGTCGGGGAGCTGTTTTTT
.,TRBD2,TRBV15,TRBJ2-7,CATSIRAGWAYEQYF,TGTGCCACCAGCATAAGAGCGGGATGGGCCTACGAGCAGTACTTC
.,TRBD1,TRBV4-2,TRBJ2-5,CASSKRQGETQYF,TGTGCCAGCAGCAAGAGACAGGGGGAGACCCAGTACTTC
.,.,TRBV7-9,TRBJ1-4,CASSLHQSREKLFF,TGTGCCAGCAGCTTACATCAGTCTCGCGAAAAACTGTTTTTT
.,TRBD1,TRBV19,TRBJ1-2,CASSTGGVNYGYTF,TGTGCCAGTAGTACAGGGGGAGTTAACTATGGCTACACCTTC
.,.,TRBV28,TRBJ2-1,CASTDGGGLYNEQFF,TGTGCCAGCACCGACGGTGGGGGACTCTACAATGAGCAGTTCTTC
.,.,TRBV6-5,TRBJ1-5,CASSYDGQSFQPQHF,TGTGCCAGCAGTTACGATGGTCAGTCTTTCCAGCCCCAGCATTTT
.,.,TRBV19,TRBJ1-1,CASSDAGMNTEAFF,TGTGCCAGTAGCGACGCAGGTATGAACACTGAAGCTTTCTTT
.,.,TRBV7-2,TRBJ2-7,CASSLAQGEQYF,TGTGCCAGCAGCTTAGCCCAGGGGGAGCAGTACTTC
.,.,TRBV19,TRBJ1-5,CASSIDWGFDQPQHF,TGTGCCAGTAGTATTGACTGGGGCTTCGATCAGCCCCAGCATTTT
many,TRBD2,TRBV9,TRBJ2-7,CASSSGGAYEQYF,TGTGCCAGCAGTAGCGGGGGGGCCTACGAGCAGTACTTC
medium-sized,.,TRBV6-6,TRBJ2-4,CASSYSGGLAKNIQYF,TGTGCCAGCAGTTACTCGGGGGGACTAGCCAAAAACATTCAGTACTTC
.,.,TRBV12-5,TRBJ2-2,CASGLPNRELFF,TGTGCTAGTGGTTTGCCCAATCGGGAGCTGTTTTTT
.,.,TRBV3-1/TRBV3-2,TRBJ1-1,CASSQDRAMNTEAFF,TGTGCCAGCAGCCAAGACCGTGCGATGAACACTGAAGCTTTCTTT
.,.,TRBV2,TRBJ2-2,CASSSILATGELFF,TGTGCCAGCAGTTCCATCCTGGCTACCGGGGAGCTGTTTTTT
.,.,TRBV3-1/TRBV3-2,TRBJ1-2,CASSRNRANYGYTF,TGTGCCAGCAGCCGAAACAGGGCTAACTATGGCTACACCTTC
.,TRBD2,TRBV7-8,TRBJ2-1,CASSISGGFFEQFF,TGTGCCAGCAGCATCTCGGGAGGTTTTTTTGAGCAGTTCTTC
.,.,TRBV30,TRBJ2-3,CAWSYKRGTDTQYF,TGTGCCTGGAGTTACAAGCGGGGCACAGATACGCAGTATTTT